These 19 T cell receptor beta chains came from one sample sequenced in a study of shared clonotypes between healthy human individuals. Using immunoSEQ multiplex PCR, the repertoire was profiled, and TCRdb retains in-frame clones only, with some absent. The sample consists of 2 million to 2.5 million clones, 85% to 95% of them appearing once. What was sequenced was naive CD4+ T cells sorted from blood. The subset was: CD45RA+ positively selected. Receptors were obtained from a young man in good health.

The CDR3 DNA reads TGTGCCAGCAGCTCCTTCTTGATAGCAGGAAGCACAGATACGCAGTATTTT. Its translation: CASSSFLIAGSTDTQYF. This rearrangement joins TRBV7-8 to TRBJ2-3; D unclear. Trimming left V 4 bases short and J 0 bases short, with 17 bases between. Germline CDR1 and CDR2: SGHVS and FQNEAQ. This CDR3 is 17 amino acids long.

CDR3 in DNA: TGTGCCAGCAGCCAGGGACTAGCGGGGGTTAAAGAGACCCAGTACTTC. Translation gives CASSQGLAGVKETQYF. The chain recombines TRBV5-4 with TRBJ2-5; 14 bases match TRBD2. The CDR3 extends over 16 amino acids. J lost 3 bases, V lost 4 bases, and 5 bases had no gene match. CDR1 and CDR2 from the germline V gene are SGHNT and YYREEE (reference sequence).

Details on this clone: The junction departs from the called germline gene at one end, perhaps through a read error. The gene calls are TRBV18 and TRBJ2-7; the match to TRBD1 covers 9 bases. Germline V gene data show CDR1 as KGHSH and CDR2 as LQKENI. This CDR3 region has 13 residues. The CDR3 loop is CASSPLPGQGAAF. The CDR3 DNA sequence: TGTGCCAGCTCACCACTGCCGGGACAGGGTGCCGCTTTC.

The rearrangement joins TRBV6-1 to TRBJ1-4, with D perhaps TRBD1 (5 bases). The CDR3 loop spans 13 amino acids. V shed 11 bases and J shed 7 bases, with 17 bases lying between them. The germline CDR1 and CDR2 sequences are MNHNS and SASEGT. The CDR3 loop is CAALGARGEKLFF. Here the CDR3 DNA reads TGTGCCGCCTTAGGGGCGAGGGGTGAAAAACTGTTTTTT.

This clone was found once. CDR3 protein: CASSTLGQYEQYF. CDR3 sequence (DNA): TGTGCCAGTAGTACCCTAGGACAGTACGAGCAGTACTTC. This chain uses TRBV19 with TRBJ2-7; weak D call: TRBD1 (6 bases). Per germline, CDR1 LNHDA and CDR2 SQIVND (reference sequence). V lost 4 bases to trimming and J lost 4 bases, with 11 bases between them. The CDR3 is 13 residues long.

This clone was recorded once. In DNA form, the CDR3 reads TGTGCCAGCAGCTTTGACAGGGCCTACGAGCAGTACTTC. Its protein product is CASSFDRAYEQYF. This chain connects TRBV7-2 to TRBJ2-7; 7 nucleotides align to TRBD1. The CDR3 sequence is 13 residues long. Germline V CDR1 and CDR2: SGHTA, FQGNSA. After removal of 3 bases from V and 2 bases from J, the junction contained 1 base not matched to a gene.

This sequence joins TRBV4-3 and TRBJ1-6; D gene ambiguous. The CDR3 is made up of 13 amino acids. The V end was cut by 1 base, the J end by 10 bases, with 8 bases between. Germline-derived CDR1 and CDR2 are LGHNA and YSLEER. The CDR3 region has the DNA TGCGCCAGCAGCCAAGTAAGAGGGTCACCCCTCCACTTT. This translates into CASSQVRGSPLHF.

Concerning this clone itself: Other DNA sequences in the same sample also yield this CDR3. Here the CDR3 DNA reads TGCGCCAGCAGCTTGGACTACCGGGTGGGGGAGCAGTACTTC. It codes for CASSLDYRVGEQYF. The rearrangement uses TRBV5-1 and TRBJ2-7; D unclear. Germline CDR1 reads SGHRS; CDR2 reads YFSETQ. Trimming took 0 bases from V and 7 from J, leaving 14 bases between them. This CDR3 is 14 amino acids long.

The V call is TRBV2, the J call TRBJ1-2; D not resolved. This CDR3 comprises 13 residues. The V gene lost 4 bases and the J gene lost 2 bases, with 8 bases spanning the gap. Per germline, CDR1 SNHLY and CDR2 FYNNEI. CDR3 in amino acids: CASSGTENYGYTF. CDR3 bases: TGTGCCAGCAGTGGGACGGAAAACTATGGCTACACCTTC.

V gene TRBV18 combines with J gene TRBJ2-7, with 10 bases lining up with TRBD2. This CDR3 has 15 residues. J was trimmed by 0 bases and V by 3 bases; bases with no gene match: 2. Looked up from germline, CDR1 is KGHSH and CDR2 is LQKENI. The CDR3 sequence is CASSPSGGTSYEQYF. In nucleotides, the CDR3 is TGTGCCAGCTCACCTAGCGGGGGGACCTCCTACGAGCAGTACTTC.

This chain links TRBV2 with TRBJ2-1, with D perhaps assigned TRBD1 or TRBD2 (5 bases each). The CDR3 is 12 amino acids. CDR1 SNHLY and CDR2 FYNNEI come from the germline V gene. V dropped 5 bases and J dropped 10 bases, with 12 bases sitting between them. The CDR3 bases are TGTGCCAGCAGTCCGGAAGGGACGGAGCAGTTCTTC. Translated, it gives CASSPEGTEQFF.

The chain carries TRBV28 and TRBJ1-2; tentatively, D is TRBD1 (5 bases). Germline V lookup: CDR1 MDHEN, CDR2 SYDVKM. The CDR3 is 14 amino acids. Between the trimmed V and J ends, which lost 8 bases and 5 bases, there was a span of 18 bases. DNA for the CDR3: TGTGCCAGCTCCACTGCCGGGACGATTTATGGCTACACCTTC. It is translated as CASSTAGTIYGYTF.

The chain carries TRBV9 and TRBJ1-2; D may be TRBD1 (6 bases). From germline, CDR1 is SGDLS and CDR2 YYNGEE. The length of the CDR3 is 15 residues. V dropped 1 base and J dropped 2 bases, with 12 bases sitting between them. CDR3 region: CASSVRYGQNYGYTF. DNA of the CDR3: TGTGCCAGCAGCGTACGCTACGGACAGAACTATGGCTACACCTTC. Full variable domain (remainder filled in from reference TRBV9 and TRBJ1-2): DSGVTQTPKHLITATGQRVTLRCSPRSGDLSVYWYQQSLDQGLQFLIQYYNGEERAKGNILERFSAQQFPDLHSELNLSSLELGDSALYFCASSVRYGQNYGYTFGSGTRLTVV.

The chain joins TRBV7-2 to TRBJ2-3, with 9 bases lining up with TRBD2. Germline V gene sequence: CDR1 SGHTA, CDR2 FQGNSA. This CDR3 is 16 amino acids long. V shed 0 bases, J shed 6 bases, and the junction held 7 bases outside the gene matches. This chain's CDR3 is CASSLALSSGVDTQYF. Written as DNA, the CDR3 is TGTGCCAGCAGCTTAGCGCTGTCTAGCGGGGTGGATACGCAGTATTTT.

CDR3 region: CASSLRDRPNTEAFF. The CDR3 DNA sequence: TGTGCCAGCTCACTACGGGACAGGCCGAACACTGAAGCTTTCTTT. The chain links TRBV18 to TRBJ1-1; 8 bases match TRBD1. The germline V gene has CDR1 KGHSH and CDR2 LQKENI. Trimming removed 4 bases from V and 1 base from J; junction bases left unmatched: 5. There are 15 residues in the CDR3.

V and J are TRBV5-6 and TRBJ2-3, with a tentative D call TRBD2 (6 bases). The CDR3 sequence is 15 residues long. V lost 1 base to trimming and J lost 1 base, with 10 bases between them. Germline CDR1 is SGHDT and CDR2 is YYEEEE. The CDR3 spells CASSLQLARTDTQYF. In DNA, the CDR3 is TGTGCCAGCAGCTTGCAACTAGCCCGCACAGATACGCAGTATTTT.

V usage is TRBV5-1 and J usage is TRBJ1-1; 7 nucleotides align to TRBD1. V lost 6 bases, J lost 4 bases, and 9 bases stayed unmatched. Per germline, CDR1 SGHRS and CDR2 YFSETQ. This CDR3 region has 14 residues. The CDR3 sequence: CASKKPGQSTEAFF. In nucleotides, the CDR3 is TGCGCCAGCAAGAAACCGGGACAGAGCACTGAAGCTTTCTTT. Full variable domain (remainder filled in from reference TRBV5-1 and TRBJ1-1): KAGVTQTPRYLIKTRGQQVTLSCSPISGHRSVSWYQQTPGQGLQFLFEYFSETQRNKGNFPGRFSGRQFSNSRSEMNVSTLELGDSALYLCASKKPGQSTEAFFGQGTRLTVV.

V gene TRBV28 combines with J gene TRBJ1-6; no clear D. Per germline, CDR1 MDHEN and CDR2 SYDVKM. This CDR3 has 13 residues. V shed 3 bases and J shed 7 bases, with 7 bases lying between them. As DNA, the CDR3 is TGTGCCAGCAGTTTTGTCGGGAATTCACCCCTCCACTTT. Translating gives CASSFVGNSPLHF.

V is TRBV10-3 and J is TRBJ2-2; 10 positions agree with TRBD1. Germline V gives CDR1 ENHRY, CDR2 SYGVKD. The ends lost 7 bases at V and 7 bases at J; junction bases unmatched: 6. The CDR3 runs 14 residues. The CDR3 DNA is TGTGCCATCAATCGACAGGGGGCGGGCGGGGAGCTGTTTTTT. Its translation is CAINRQGAGGELFF.